The next 2 T cell receptor beta chains were all read from a single sample in a study of OX40 agonist ivuxolimab in advanced cancers. Receptor libraries were prepared by the immunoSEQ multiplex PCR assay. Held by TCRdb, this immuneACCESS table contains in-frame sequences only and omits some clones. Under half of the omission traces to an unresolved V gene where checked; the cause of the rest is unknown. The sample contains approximately 67,000 clones, under 95% of them found a single time. The top ten constitute less than 6% of the sample. The sample here was CD4+ or CD8+ T cells sorted from blood, taken in a trial of the OX40 agonist ivuxolimab. The receptors derive from an adult with an advanced solid tumor such as melanoma, head and neck, liver or kidney cancer.

The chain links TRBV14 to TRBJ2-4; D is unclear. CDR1 SGHDN and CDR2 FVKESK come from the germline V gene. The V end lost 1 base, the J end lost 0 bases, and 7 bases lay between the germline ends. CDR3 length: 15 amino acids. The CDR3 DNA reads as TGTGCCAGCAGCCAAGGAGGCGTAGCCAAAAACATTCAGTACTTC. It is translated as CASSQGGVAKNIQYF.

The V and J genes are TRBV13 and TRBJ1-2, with D tentatively TRBD1 (6 bases). The CDR3 contains 14 residues. Per germline, CDR1 PRHDT and CDR2 FYEKMQ (reference sequence). With 3 bases removed from V and 0 bases from J, the gap between germline ends came to 8 bases. The CDR3, as DNA: TGTGCCAGCAGCTTGACAGGATCTAACTATGGCTACACCTTC. This sequence encodes CASSLTGSNYGYTF.